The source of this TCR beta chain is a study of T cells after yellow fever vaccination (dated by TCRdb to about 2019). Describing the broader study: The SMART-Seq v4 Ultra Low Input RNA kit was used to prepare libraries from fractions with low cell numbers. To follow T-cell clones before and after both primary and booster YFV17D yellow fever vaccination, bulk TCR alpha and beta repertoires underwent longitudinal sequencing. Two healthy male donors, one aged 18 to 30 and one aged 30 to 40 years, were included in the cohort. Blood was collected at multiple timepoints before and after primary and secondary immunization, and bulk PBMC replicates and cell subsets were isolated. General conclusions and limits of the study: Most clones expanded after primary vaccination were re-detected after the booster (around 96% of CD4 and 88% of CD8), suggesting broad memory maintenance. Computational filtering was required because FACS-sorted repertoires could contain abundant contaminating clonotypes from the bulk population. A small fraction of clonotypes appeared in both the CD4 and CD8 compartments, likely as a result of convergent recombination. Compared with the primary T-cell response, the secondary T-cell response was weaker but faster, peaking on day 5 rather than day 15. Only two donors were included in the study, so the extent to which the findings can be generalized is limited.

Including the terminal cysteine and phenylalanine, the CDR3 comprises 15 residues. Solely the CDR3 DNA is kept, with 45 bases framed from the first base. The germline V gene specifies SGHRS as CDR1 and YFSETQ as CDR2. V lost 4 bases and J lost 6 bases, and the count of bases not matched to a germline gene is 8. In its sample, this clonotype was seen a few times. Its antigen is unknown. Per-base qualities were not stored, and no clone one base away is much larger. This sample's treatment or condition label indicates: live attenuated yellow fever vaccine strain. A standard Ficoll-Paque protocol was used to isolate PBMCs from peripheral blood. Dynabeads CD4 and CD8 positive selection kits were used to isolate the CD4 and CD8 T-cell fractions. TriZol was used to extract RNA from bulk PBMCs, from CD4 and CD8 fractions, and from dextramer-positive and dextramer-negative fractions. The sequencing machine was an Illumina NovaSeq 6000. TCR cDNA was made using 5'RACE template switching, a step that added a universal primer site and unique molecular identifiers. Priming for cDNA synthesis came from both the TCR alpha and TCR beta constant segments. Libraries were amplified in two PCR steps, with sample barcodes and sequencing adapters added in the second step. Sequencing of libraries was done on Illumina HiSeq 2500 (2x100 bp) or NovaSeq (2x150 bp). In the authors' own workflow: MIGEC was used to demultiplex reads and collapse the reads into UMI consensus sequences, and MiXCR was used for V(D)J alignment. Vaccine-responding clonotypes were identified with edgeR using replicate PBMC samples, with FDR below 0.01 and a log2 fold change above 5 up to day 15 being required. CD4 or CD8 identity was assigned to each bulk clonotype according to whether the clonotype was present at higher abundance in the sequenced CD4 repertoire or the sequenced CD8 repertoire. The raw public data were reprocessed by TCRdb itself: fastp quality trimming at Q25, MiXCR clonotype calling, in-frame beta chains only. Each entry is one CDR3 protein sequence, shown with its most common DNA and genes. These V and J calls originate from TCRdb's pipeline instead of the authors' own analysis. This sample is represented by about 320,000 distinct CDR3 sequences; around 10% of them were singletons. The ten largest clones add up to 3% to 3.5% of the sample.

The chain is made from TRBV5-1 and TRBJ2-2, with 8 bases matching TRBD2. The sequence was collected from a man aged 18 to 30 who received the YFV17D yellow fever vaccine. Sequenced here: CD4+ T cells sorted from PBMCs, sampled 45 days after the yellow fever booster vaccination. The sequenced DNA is TGCGCCAGCAGCGGGACTAGTTCGTTTTCCGGGGAGCTGTTTTTT. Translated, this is CASSGTSSFSGELFF.